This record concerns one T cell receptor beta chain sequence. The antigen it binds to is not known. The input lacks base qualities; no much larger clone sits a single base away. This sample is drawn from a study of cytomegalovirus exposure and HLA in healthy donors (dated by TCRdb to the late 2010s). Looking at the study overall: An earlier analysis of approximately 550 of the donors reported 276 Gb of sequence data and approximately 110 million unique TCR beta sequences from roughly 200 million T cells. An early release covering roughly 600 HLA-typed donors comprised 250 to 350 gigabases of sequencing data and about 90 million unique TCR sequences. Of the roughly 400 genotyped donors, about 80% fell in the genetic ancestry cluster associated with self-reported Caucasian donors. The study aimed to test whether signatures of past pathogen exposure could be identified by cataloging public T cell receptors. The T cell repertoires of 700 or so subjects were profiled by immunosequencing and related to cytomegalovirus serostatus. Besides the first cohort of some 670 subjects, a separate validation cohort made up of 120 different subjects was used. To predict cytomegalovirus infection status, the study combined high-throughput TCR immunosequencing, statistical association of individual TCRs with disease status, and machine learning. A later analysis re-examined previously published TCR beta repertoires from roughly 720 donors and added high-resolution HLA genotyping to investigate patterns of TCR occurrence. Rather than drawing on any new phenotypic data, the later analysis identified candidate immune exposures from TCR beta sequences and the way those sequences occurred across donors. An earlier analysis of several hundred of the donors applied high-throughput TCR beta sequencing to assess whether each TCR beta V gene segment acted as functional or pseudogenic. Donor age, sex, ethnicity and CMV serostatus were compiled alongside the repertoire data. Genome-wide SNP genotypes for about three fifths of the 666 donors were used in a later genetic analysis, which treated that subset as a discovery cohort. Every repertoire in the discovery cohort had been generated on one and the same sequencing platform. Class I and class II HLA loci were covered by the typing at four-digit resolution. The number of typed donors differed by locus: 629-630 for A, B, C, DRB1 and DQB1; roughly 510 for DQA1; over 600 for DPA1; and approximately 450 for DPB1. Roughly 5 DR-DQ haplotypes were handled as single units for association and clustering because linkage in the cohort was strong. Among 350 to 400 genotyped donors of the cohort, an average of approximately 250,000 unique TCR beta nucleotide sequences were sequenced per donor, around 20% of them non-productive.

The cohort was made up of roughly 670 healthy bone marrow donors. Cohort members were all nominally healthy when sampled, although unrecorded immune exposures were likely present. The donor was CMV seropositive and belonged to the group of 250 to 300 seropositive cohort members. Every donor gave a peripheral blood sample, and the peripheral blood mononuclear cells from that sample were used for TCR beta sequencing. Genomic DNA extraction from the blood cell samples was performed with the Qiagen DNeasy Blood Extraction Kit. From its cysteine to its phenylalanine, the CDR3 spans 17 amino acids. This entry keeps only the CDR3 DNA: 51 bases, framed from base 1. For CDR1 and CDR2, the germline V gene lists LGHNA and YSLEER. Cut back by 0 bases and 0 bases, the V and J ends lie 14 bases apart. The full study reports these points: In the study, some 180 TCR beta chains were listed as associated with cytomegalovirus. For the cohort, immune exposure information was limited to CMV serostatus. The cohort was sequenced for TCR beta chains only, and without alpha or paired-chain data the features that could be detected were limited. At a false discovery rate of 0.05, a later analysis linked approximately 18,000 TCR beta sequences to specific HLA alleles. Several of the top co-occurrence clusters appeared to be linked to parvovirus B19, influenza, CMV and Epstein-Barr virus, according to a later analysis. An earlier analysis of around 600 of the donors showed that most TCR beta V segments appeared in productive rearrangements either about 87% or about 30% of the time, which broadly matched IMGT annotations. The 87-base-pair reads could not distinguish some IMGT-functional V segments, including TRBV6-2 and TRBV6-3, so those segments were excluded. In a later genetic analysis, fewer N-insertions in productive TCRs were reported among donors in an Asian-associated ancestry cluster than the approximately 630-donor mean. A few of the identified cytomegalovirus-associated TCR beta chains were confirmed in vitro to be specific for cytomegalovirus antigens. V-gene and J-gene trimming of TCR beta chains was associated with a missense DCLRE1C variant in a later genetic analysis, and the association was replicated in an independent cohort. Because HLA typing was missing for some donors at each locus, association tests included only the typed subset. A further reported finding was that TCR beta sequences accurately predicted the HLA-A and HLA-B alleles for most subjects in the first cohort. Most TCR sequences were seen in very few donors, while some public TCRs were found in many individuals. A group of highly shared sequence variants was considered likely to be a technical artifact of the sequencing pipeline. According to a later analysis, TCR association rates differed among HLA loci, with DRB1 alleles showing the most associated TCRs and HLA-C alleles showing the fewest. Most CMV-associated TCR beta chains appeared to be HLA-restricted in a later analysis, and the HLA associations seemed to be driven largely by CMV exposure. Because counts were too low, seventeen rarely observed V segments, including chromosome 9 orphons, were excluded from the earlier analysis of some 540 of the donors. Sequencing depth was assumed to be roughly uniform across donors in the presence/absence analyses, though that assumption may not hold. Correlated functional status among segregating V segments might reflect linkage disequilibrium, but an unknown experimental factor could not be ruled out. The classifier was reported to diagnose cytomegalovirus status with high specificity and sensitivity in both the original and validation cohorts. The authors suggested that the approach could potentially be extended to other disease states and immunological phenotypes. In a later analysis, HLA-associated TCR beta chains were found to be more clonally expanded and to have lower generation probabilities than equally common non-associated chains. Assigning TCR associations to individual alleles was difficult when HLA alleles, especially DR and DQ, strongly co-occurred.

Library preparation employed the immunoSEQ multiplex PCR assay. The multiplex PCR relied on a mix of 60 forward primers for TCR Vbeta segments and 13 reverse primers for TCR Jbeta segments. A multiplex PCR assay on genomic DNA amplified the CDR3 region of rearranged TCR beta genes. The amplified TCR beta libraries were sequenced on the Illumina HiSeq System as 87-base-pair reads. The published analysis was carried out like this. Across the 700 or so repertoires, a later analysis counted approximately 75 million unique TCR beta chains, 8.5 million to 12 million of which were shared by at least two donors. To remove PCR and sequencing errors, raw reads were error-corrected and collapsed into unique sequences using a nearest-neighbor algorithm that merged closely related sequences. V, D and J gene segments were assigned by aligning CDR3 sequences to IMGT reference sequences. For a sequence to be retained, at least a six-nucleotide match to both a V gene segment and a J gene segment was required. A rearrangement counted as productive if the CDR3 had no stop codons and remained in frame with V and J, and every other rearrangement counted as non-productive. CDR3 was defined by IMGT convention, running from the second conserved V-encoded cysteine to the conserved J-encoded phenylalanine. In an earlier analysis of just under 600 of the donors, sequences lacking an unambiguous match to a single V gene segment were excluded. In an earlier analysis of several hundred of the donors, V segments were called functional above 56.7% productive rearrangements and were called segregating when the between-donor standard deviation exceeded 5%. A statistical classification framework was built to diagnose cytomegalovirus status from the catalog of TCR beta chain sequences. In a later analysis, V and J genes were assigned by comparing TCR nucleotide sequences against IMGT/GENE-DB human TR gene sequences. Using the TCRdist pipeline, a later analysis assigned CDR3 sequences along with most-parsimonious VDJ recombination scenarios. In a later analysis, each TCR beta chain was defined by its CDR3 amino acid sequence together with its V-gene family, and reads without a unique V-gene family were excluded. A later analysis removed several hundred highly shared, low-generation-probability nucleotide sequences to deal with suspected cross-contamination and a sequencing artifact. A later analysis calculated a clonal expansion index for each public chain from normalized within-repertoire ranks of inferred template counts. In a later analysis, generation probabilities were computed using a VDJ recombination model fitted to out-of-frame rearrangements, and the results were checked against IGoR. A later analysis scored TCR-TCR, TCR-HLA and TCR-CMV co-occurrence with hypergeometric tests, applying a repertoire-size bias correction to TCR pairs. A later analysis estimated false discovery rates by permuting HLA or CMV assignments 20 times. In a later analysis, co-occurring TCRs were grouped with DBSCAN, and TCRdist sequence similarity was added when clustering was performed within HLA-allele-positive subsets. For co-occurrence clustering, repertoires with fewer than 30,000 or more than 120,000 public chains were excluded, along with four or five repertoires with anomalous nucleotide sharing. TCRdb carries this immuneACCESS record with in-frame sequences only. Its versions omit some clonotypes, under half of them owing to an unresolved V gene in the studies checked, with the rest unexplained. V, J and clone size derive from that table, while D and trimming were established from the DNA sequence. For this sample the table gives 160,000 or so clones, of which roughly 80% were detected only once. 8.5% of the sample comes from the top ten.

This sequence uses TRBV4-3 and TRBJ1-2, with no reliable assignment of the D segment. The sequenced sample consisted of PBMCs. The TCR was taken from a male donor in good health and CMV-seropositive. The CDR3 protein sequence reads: CASSQEARFISNYGYTF. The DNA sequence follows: TGCGCCAGCAGCCAAGAAGCCAGGTTCATTTCTAACTATGGCTACACCTTC.